This T cell receptor beta chain was recovered during a study of cytomegalovirus exposure and HLA in healthy donors. Findings and limits, study-wide: In a later analysis, at a false discovery rate of 0.05, approximately 18,000 TCR beta sequences were associated with HLA alleles.

Primers for the PCR totalled 60 Vbeta and 13 Jbeta. Profiled with immunoSEQ multiplex PCR; TCRdb holds only in-frame clones, not every one. Among about 110,000 clones, less than 20% were seen once, and the ten largest hold 1.9%. Germline V gene lookup returns CDR1 SGHRS and CDR2 YFSETQ. The CDR3 is 14 residues long. Trimming at V came to 4 bases and at J to 0 bases, leaving 3 bases not matched to a gene. With regard to this clone: Its antigen is currently unknown.

Sample: PBMCs. The rearrangement uses TRBV5-1 and TRBJ1-2, with 7 bases fitting TRBD1. The receptor was isolated from a woman younger than 35 in good health and CMV-seronegative. DNA for the CDR3: TGCGCCAGCAGCACAGGGGATACTAACTATGGCTACACCTTC. Protein sequence: CASSTGDTNYGYTF.